What follows describes a single TCR beta chain. This entry comes from a study of shared T cell receptors in the human thymus. Sequencing was performed with immunoSEQ multiplex PCR; in TCRdb, only in-frame clones are kept and a portion is missing. The data hold hundreds of thousands of clones, with around 87% observed a single time. V lost 3 bases and J 5 bases, leaving 16 bases between the germline ends. Per the germline V gene, CDR1 is MDHEN and CDR2 is SYDVKM. The CDR3 has 15 residues. The same data also went into a second study, on human thymus T cells. Turning to that study: Congenital heart defects were the reason for the corrective surgery that the donors, healthy Finnish infants, were having. Thymic material originated from resections removed in the course of corrective heart surgery. What appeared biased in thymic and blood repertoires was the usage of V and J genes. Related research found strongly overlapping thymic repertoires in unrelated individuals.

The sequence was collected from a boy younger than two with a congenital heart defect. Sequencing input: thymocytes. This chain connects TRBV28 to TRBJ1-1, with D possibly being TRBD1 (5 bases). Here the CDR3 DNA reads TGTGCCAGCAGTTTTGACGCGCAGGGTGGGACTGAAGCTTTCTTT. The encoded protein is CASSFDAQGGTEAFF.